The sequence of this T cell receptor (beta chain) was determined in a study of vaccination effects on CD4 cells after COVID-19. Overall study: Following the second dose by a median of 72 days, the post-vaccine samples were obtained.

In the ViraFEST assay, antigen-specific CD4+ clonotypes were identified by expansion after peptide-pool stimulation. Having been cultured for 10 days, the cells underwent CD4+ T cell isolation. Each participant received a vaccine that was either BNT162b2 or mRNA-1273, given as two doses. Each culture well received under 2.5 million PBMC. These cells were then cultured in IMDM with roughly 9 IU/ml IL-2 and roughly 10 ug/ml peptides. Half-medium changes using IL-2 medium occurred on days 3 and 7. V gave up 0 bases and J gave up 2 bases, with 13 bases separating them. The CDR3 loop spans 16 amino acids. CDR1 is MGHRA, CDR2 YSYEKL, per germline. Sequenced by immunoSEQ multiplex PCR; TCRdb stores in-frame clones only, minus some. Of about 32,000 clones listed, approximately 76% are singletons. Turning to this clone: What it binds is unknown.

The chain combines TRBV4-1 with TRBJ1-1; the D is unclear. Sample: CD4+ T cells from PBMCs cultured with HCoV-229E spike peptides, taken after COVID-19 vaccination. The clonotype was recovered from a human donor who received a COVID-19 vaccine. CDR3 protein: CASSQDSTQRNTEAFF. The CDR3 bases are TGCGCCAGCAGCCAAGACTCAACACAAAGAAACACTGAAGCTTTCTTT.